This TCR beta chain originates from a study of early T cells in non-severe SARS-CoV-2 infection. Whole-study findings and limits: Matching results from VDJdb favored anti-spike CD8 responses, leaving private and CD4 specificities undetected.

J gave up 5 bases and V 5 bases, and 8 bases lay outside the gene matches. This CDR3 has 15 residues. Germline V CDR1 and CDR2: ENHRY, SYGVKD. The protocol attached unique molecular identifiers to individual cDNA molecules. MiXCR, applied by TCRdb to the 5' RACE reads, yields one record per CDR3 protein. Found here are 30,000 or so distinct CDR3 sequences, around 7% of them singletons; the top ten hold about 4%. This clonotype was counted many times. What it binds is unknown. The gene calls are TRBV10-3 and TRBJ2-2; 7 nucleotides align to TRBD2. The specimen sequenced was whole blood. This clonotype was sampled from an adult who was a healthcare worker with PCR-confirmed SARS-CoV-2 infection or an uninfected control (not recorded which). The CDR3 DNA reads TGTGCCATCAGTAAGGGCGGGAGAAGGACCGGGGAGCTGTTTTTT. Encoded protein: CAISKGGRRTGELFF.